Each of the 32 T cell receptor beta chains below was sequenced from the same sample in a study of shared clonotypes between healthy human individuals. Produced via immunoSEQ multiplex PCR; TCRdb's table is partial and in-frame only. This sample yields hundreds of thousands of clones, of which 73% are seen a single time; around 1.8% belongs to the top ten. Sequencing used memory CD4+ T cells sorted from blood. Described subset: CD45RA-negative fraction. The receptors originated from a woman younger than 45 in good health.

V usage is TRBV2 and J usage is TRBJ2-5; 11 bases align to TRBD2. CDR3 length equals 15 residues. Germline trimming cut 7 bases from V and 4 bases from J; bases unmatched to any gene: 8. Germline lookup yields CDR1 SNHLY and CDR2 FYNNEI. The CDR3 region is CASITSGRVRETQYF. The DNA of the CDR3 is TGTGCCAGCATCACTAGCGGGAGAGTTCGAGAGACCCAGTACTTC.

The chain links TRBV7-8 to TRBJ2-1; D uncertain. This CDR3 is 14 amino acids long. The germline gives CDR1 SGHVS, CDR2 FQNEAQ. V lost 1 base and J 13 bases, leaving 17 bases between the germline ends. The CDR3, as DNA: TGTGCCAGCAGCTTAGAGTCGACCGCAATACCTCAGTTCTTC. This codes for CASSLESTAIPQFF.

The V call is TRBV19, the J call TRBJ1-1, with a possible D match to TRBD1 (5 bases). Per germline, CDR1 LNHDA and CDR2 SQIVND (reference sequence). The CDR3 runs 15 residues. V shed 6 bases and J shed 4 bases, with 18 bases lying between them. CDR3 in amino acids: CASSTARTGPTEAFF. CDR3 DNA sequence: TGTGCCAGTAGCACGGCCCGTACAGGACCCACTGAAGCTTTCTTT.

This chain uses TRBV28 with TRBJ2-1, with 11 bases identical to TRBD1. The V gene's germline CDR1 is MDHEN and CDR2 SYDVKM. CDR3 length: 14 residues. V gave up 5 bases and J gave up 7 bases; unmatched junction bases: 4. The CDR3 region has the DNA TGTGCCAGCAGTCGGACAGGGGGCTCGAATGAGCAGTTCTTC. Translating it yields CASSRTGGSNEQFF.

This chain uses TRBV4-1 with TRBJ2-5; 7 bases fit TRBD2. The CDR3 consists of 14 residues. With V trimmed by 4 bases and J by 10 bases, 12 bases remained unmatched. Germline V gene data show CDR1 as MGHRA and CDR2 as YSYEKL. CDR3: CASSPLGGSRHQYF. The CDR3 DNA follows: TGCGCCAGCAGCCCTCTCGGGGGGTCGAGGCACCAGTACTTC.

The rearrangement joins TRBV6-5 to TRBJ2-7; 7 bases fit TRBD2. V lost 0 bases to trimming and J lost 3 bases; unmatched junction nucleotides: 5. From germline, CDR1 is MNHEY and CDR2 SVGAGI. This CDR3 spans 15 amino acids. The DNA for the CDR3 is TGTGCCAGCAGTTACTCGCGGGAGTGGGGCTACGAGCAGTACTTC. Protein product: CASSYSREWGYEQYF.

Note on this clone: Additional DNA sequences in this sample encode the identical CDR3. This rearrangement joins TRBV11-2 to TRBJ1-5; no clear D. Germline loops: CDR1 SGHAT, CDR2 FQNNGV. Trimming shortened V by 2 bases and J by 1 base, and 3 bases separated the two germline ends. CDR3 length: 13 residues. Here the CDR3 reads CASSLYSNQPQHF. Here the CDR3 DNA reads TGTGCCAGCAGCTTATACAGCAATCAGCCCCAGCATTTT.

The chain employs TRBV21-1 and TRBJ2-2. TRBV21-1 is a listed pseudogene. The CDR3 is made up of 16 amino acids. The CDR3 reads CASSPHGGRGTGELFF. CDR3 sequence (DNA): TGTGCCAGCAGCCCCCATGGGGGGCGCGGCACCGGGGAGCTGTTTTTT.

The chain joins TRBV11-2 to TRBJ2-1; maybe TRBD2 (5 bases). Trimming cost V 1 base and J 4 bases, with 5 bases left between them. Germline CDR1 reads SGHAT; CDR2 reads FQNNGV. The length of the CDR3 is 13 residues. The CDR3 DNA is TGTGCCAGCAGCTTAGCGGGATACAATGAGCAGTTCTTC. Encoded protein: CASSLAGYNEQFF.

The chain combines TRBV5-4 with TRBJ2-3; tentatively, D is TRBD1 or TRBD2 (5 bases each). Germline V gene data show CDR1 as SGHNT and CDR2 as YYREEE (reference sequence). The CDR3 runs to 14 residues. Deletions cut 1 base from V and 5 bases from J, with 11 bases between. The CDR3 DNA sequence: TGTGCCAGCAGCTTGAGGGGAGTTCAAGATACGCAGTATTTT. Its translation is CASSLRGVQDTQYF.

CDR3 amino acids: CASSWPPGQGKHGYTF. CDR3 coding DNA: TGCGCCAGCAGCTGGCCCCCGGGACAGGGCAAGCATGGCTACACCTTC. The V and J genes are TRBV5-1 and TRBJ1-2, with TRBD1 matching over 9 bases. CDR3 length: 16 residues. V was pared by 3 bases and J by 6 bases, with 12 bases of the junction left unmatched. Germline-derived CDR1 and CDR2 are SGHRS and YFSETQ.

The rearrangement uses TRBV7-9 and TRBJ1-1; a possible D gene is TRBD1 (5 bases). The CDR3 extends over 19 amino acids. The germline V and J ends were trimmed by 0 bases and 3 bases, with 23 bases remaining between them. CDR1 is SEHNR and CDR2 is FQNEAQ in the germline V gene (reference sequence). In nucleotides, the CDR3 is TGTGCCAGCAGCTTAGCAGGAATCCACGGTGGGGGTCTCCACACTGAAGCTTTCTTT. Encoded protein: CASSLAGIHGGGLHTEAFF.

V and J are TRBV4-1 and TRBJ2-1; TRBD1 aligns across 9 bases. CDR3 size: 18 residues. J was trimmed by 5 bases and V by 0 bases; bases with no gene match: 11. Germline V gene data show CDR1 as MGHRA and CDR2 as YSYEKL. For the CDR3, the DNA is TGCGCCAGCAGCCAAGAGAGAGGGGCCGGGACAGGGAACAATGAGCAGTTCTTC. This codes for CASSQERGAGTGNNEQFF.

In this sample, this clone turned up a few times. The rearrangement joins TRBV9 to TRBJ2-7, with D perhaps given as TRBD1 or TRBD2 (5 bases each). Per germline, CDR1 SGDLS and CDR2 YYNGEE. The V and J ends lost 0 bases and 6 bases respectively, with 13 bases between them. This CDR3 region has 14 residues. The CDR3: CASSVDQGETEQYF. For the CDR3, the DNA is TGTGCCAGCAGCGTAGACCAGGGAGAAACCGAGCAGTACTTC.

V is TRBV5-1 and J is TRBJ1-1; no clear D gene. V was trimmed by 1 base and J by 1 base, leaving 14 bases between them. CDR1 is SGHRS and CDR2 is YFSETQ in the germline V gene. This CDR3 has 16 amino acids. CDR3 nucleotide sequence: TGCGCCAGCAGCTTGTCTCCGCGGCTAGCGAACACTGAAGCTTTCTTT. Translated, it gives CASSLSPRLANTEAFF.

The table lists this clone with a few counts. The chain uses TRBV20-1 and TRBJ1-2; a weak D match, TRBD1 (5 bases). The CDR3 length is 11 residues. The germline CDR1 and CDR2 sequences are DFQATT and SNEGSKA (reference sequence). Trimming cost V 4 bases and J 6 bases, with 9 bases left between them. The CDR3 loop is CSATRDDGYTF. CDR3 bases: TGCAGTGCTACCAGGGATGATGGCTACACCTTC.

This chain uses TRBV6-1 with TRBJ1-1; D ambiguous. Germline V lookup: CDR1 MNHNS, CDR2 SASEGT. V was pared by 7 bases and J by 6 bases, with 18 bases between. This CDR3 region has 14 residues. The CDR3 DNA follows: TGTGCCAGCATCCCGAGGATAGGAAACGCTGAAGCTTTCTTT. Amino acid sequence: CASIPRIGNAEAFF.

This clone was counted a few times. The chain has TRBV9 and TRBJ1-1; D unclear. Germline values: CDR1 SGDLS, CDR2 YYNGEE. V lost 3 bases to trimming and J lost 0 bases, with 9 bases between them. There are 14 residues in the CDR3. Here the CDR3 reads CASSASSMNTEAFF. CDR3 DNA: TGTGCCAGCAGCGCAAGCAGCATGAACACTGAAGCTTTCTTT.

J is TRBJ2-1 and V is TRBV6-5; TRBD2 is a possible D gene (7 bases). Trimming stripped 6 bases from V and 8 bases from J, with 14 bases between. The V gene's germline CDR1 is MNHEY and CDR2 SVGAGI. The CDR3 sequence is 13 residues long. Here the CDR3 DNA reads TGTGCCAGCAGGCGGACTAGGGGGGATGAGCAGTTCTTC. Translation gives CASRRTRGDEQFF.

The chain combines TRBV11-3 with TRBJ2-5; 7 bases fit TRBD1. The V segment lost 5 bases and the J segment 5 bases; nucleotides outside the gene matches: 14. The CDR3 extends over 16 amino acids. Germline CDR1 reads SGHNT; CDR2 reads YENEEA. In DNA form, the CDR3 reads TGTGCCAGCAGCCCAGGGACCGACAGGGTAGCTGAGACCCAGTACTTC. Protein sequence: CASSPGTDRVAETQYF.

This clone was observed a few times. CDR3 sequence reads: CASSLVDRCNQPQHF. As DNA, the CDR3 is TGTGCCAGCAGCTTAGTGGACAGGTGCAATCAGCCCCAGCATTTT. The chain joins TRBV7-7 to TRBJ1-5; 7 bases match TRBD1. CDR3 length: 15 residues. V was clipped by 1 base and J by 2 bases; unmatched bases: 2. The germline CDR1 and CDR2 sequences are SSHAT and FNYEAQ (reference sequence).

This CDR3 reads CASSVTENYGYTF. The CDR3 DNA sequence: TGTGCCAGCAGTGTAACAGAGAACTATGGCTACACCTTC. V gene TRBV2 combines with J gene TRBJ1-2; unclear D gene. The CDR3 totals 13 residues. The germline V and J ends were trimmed by 4 bases and 2 bases, with 8 bases remaining between them. The germline V gene has CDR1 SNHLY and CDR2 FYNNEI. The variable domain in full, with the rest retrieved from reference TRBV2 and TRBJ1-2, is EPEVTQTPSHQVTQMGQEVILRCVPISNHLYFYWYRQILGQKVEFLVSFYNNEISEKSEIFDDQFSVERPDGSNFTLKIRSTKLEDSAMYFCASSVTENYGYTFGSGTRLTVV.

CDR3: CASSLDGEGGQPQHF. Written as DNA, the CDR3 is TGTGCCAGCAGCTTGGACGGGGAAGGGGGTCAGCCCCAGCATTTT. V and J are TRBV5-4 and TRBJ1-5; weak D call: TRBD1 (6 bases). The CDR3 has 15 amino acids. The V end lost 0 bases, the J end lost 6 bases, and 13 bases lay between the germline ends. Germline V gives CDR1 SGHNT, CDR2 YYREEE (reference sequence).

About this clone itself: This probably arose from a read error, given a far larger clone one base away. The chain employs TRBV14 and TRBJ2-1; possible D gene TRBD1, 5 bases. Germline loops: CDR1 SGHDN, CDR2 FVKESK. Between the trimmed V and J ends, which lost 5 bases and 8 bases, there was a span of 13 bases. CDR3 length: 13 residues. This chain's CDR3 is CASSTTWGYEQFF. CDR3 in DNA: TGTGCCAGCAGCACCACGTGGGGCTATGAGCAGTTCTTC.

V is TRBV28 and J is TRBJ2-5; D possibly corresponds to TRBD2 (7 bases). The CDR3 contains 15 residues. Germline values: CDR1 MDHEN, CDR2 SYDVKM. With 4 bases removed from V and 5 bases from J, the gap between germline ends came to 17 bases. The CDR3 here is CASSSRGLFGETQYF. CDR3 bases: TGTGCCAGCAGTTCGCGGGGGCTGTTCGGGGAGACCCAGTACTTC.

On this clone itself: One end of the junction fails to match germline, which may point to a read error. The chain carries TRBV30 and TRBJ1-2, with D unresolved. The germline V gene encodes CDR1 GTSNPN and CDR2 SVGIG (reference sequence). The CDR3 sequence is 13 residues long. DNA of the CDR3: TGTACCTGGAGAGGAGATCTAAACTATGGCTACACCTTC. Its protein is CTWRGDLNYGYTF.

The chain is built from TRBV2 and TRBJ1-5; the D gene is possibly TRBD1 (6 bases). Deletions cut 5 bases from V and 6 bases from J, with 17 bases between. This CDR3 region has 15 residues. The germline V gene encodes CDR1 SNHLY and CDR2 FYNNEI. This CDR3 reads CASSRLAGVGQPQHF. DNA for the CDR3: TGTGCCAGCAGTCGCTTGGCAGGGGTTGGTCAGCCCCAGCATTTT.

CDR3 DNA sequence: TGTGCCAGCAGTCCTCAGCGGCATTGGGACACTGAAGCTTTCTTT. Its protein product is CASSPQRHWDTEAFF. The chain joins TRBV2 to TRBJ1-1; unclear D gene. CDR1 and CDR2 from the germline V gene are SNHLY and FYNNEI. This CDR3 has 15 residues. Trimming stripped 5 bases from V and 3 bases from J, with 16 bases between.

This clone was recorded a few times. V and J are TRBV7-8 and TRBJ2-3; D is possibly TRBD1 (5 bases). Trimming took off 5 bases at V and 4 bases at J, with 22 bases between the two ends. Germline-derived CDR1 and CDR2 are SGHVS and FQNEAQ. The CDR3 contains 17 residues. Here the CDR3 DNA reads TGTGCCAGCAGCCCAGCGCTTGGGGTAGGGGTGGCAGATACGCAGTATTTT. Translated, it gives CASSPALGVGVADTQYF.

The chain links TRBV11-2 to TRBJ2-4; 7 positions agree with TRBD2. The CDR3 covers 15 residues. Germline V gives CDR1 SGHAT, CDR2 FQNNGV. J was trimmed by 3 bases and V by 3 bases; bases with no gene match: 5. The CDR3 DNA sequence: TGTGCCAGCAGCTTGGGAGGGTCTCTCAAAAACATTCAGTACTTC. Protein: CASSLGGSLKNIQYF.

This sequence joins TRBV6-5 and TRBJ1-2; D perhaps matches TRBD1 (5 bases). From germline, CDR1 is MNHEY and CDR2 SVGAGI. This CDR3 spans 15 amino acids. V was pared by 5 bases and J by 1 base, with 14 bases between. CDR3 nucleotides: TGTGCCAGCAGTACGACGGGGGGATTTAACTATGGCTACACCTTC. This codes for CASSTTGGFNYGYTF.

In DNA form, the CDR3 reads TGCGCCAGCAGCCAAGAATGGGCCCAGGAGGGGTACGAGCAGTACTTC. This gives the protein CASSQEWAQEGYEQYF. The chain links TRBV4-1 to TRBJ2-7; maybe TRBD2 (6 bases). V was cut by 0 bases and J by 4 bases, with 16 bases left in between. Germline loops: CDR1 MGHRA, CDR2 YSYEKL. The CDR3 is made up of 16 amino acids.